This T cell receptor beta chain was recorded in a study of PD-1 blockade in mismatch repair-deficient tumors. Whole-study results and caveats: After pembrolizumab, tumor-resident clones rose rapidly, then generally contracted before radiologic responses.

A remark on this clone: Antigen unknown.

Generated by immunoSEQ multiplex PCR, the TCRdb table keeps only in-frame clones and is missing some. The sample carries tens of thousands of clones, around 88% recorded once. The CDR3 length is 13 residues. Germline V gives CDR1 LNHDA, CDR2 SQIVND (reference sequence). Trimming stripped 4 bases from V and 2 bases from J, with 7 bases between. Three pembrolizumab responders had their TCRs sequenced. The sample here was peripheral blood, taken 52 weeks after starting pembrolizumab. The chain couples TRBV19 to TRBJ2-3; D might be TRBD2 (6 bases). The TCR was taken from an adult with mismatch repair-deficient cancer. CDR3 loop: CASSRGVTDTQYF. Written as DNA, the CDR3 is TGTGCCAGTAGTAGGGGGGTCACAGATACGCAGTATTTT.